This T cell receptor (beta chain) derives from a study of T cells after yellow fever vaccination. V dropped 3 bases and J dropped 2 bases, with 16 bases sitting between them. The CDR3 runs 16 residues. Germline CDR1 SGHTA, CDR2 FQGNSA. From the 5' RACE reads, TCRdb called clonotypes with MiXCR, one entry per CDR3 protein. Counted here are roughly 250,000 distinct CDR3 sequences, 13% occurring once; the ten biggest clones make up roughly 0.5%. The sequence came from a man aged 25-45 years who received the YFV17D yellow fever vaccine. This chain joins TRBV7-2 and TRBJ2-5, with D possibly being TRBD2 (5 bases). The sequencing used CD4+ T cells sorted from PBMCs, collected 45 days after the yellow fever booster vaccination. Written as DNA, the CDR3 is TGTGCCAGCAGCTTTTTGGCTAGCAGATATCAAGAGACCCAGTACTTC. Amino acids: CASSFLASRYQETQYF. The variable domain in full, with the rest retrieved from reference TRBV7-2 and TRBJ2-5, is GAGVSQSPSNKVTEKGKDVELRCDPISGHTALYWYRQSLGQGLEFLIYFQGNSAPDKSGLPSDRFSAERTGGSVSTLTIQRTQQEDSAVYLCASSFLASRYQETQYFGPGTRLLVL.